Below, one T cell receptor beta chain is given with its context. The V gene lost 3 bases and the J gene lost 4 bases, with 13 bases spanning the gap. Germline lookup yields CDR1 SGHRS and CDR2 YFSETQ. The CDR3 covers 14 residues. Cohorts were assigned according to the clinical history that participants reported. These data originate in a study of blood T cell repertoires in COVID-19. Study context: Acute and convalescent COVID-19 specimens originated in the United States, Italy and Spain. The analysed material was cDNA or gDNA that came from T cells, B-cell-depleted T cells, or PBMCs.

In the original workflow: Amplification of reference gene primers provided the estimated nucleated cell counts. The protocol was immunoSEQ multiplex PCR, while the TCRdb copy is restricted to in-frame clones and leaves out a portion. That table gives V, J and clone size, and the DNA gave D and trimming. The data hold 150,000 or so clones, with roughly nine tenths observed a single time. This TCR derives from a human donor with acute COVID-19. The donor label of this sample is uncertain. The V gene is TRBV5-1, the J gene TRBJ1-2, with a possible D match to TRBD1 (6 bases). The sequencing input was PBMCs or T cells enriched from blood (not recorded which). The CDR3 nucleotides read TGCGCCAGCAGCTCGAACGGGGGGCCCTATGGCTACACCTTC. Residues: CASSSNGGPYGYTF.